The 9 T cell receptor beta chains below come from one sample, sequenced in a study of cytomegalovirus exposure and HLA in healthy donors. PCR used 60 Vbeta primers and 13 Jbeta primers. Assay used: immunoSEQ multiplex PCR; TCRdb lists only in-frame clones, some missing. The sample carries 150,000 to 200,000 clones, about 76% recorded once. The specimen sequenced was PBMCs. These receptors all stem from a male donor in good health and CMV-seropositive.

The chain joins TRBV7-9 to TRBJ2-3; 8 bases match TRBD2. The CDR3 consists of 15 residues. CDR1 and CDR2 from the germline V gene are SEHNR and FQNEAQ (reference sequence). The V gene end was trimmed by 6 bases and the J gene end by 1 base; junction bases not matched to a gene: 6. CDR3 DNA: TGTGCCAGCAGGTTGGCGGGGGGTGGCACAGATACGCAGTATTTT. Translating gives CASRLAGGGTDTQYF.

This sequence joins TRBV5-1 and TRBJ2-6; 7 bases map to TRBD1. V trimming: 2 bases; J trimming: 0 bases; junction bases outside the gene matches: 8. The CDR3 is 18 residues long. Germline CDR1 is SGHRS and CDR2 is YFSETQ. The CDR3 nucleotides are TGCGCCAGCAGCTTAGACGGGACAGCCTTCTCTGGGGCCAACGTCCTGACTTTC. It specifies CASSLDGTAFSGANVLTF.

The V call is TRBV2, the J call TRBJ2-7, with TRBD1 matching 8 bases. Germline CDR1 and CDR2: SNHLY and FYNNEI. The junction had 8 bases not matched to a gene; V was cut back by 6 bases and J by 1 base. The CDR3 is made up of 15 amino acids. The CDR3 region has the DNA TGTGCCAGCAGGTCCTCGACAGGGGCTTCCTACGAGCAGTACTTC. Encoded protein: CASRSSTGASYEQYF.

The chain joins TRBV30 to TRBJ2-5; tentatively, D is TRBD2 (6 bases). V lost 5 bases and J lost 1, with 8 bases in between. In germline, CDR1 is GTSNPN, CDR2 SVGIG (reference sequence). This CDR3 has 12 residues. Written as DNA, the CDR3 is TGTGCCTGGGGGGACTTCCAAGAGACCCAGTACTTC. It is translated as CAWGDFQETQYF.

This clone was seen once. The chain uses TRBV4-2 and TRBJ1-1; a weak D match, TRBD1 (5 bases). The CDR3 consists of 14 residues. CDR1 is LGHNA and CDR2 is YNFKEQ in the germline V gene. V was pared by 10 bases and J by 1 base, with 16 bases between. As DNA, the CDR3 is TGTGCCATACGGGGGTTGAGGGGGAACACTGAAGCTTTCTTT. Amino acids: CAIRGLRGNTEAFF.

The rearrangement joins TRBV27 to TRBJ1-5, with D possibly TRBD1 on 5 matching bases. Germline-derived CDR1 and CDR2 are MNHEY and SMNVEV (reference sequence). V was shortened by 2 bases and J by 0 bases, with 11 bases between the two germline ends. This CDR3 is 16 amino acids long. The CDR3 here is CASSLQGYYSNQPQHF. The CDR3 region has the DNA TGTGCCAGCAGTTTACAGGGCTACTATAGCAATCAGCCCCAGCATTTT.

The chain links TRBV7-9 to TRBJ1-3; 7 nucleotides agree with TRBD1. Germline trimming cut 5 bases from V and 4 bases from J; bases unmatched to any gene: 8. There are 15 residues in the CDR3. CDR1 is SEHNR and CDR2 is FQNEAQ in the germline V gene (reference sequence). The CDR3 sequence: CASSPTGAWGNTIYF. The DNA of the CDR3 is TGTGCCAGCAGCCCTACAGGGGCGTGGGGAAACACCATATATTTT.

V usage is TRBV25-1 and J usage is TRBJ2-2; D unresolved. V lost 0 bases, J lost 7 bases, and 3 bases lay in between. CDR1 and CDR2 from the germline V gene are MGHDK and SYGVNS. CDR3 length: 12 residues. Here the CDR3 DNA reads TGTGCCAGCAGTGAATACAGCGGGGAGCTGTTTTTT. It translates to CASSEYSGELFF.

This clone has a single count. The chain uses TRBV25-1 and TRBJ2-7, with D maybe TRBD1 (7 bases). V dropped 6 bases and J dropped 3 bases, with 12 bases sitting between them. CDR3 size: 13 residues. Germline V CDR1 and CDR2: MGHDK, SYGVNS. This CDR3 reads CASRRDSRYEQYF. In DNA form, the CDR3 reads TGTGCCAGCAGGCGGGACAGCCGCTACGAGCAGTACTTC.